The T cell receptor beta chain described here comes from a study of cytomegalovirus exposure and HLA in healthy donors. The PCR made use of 60 Vbeta and 13 Jbeta primers. Clones were sequenced by immunoSEQ multiplex PCR, and TCRdb holds only the in-frame ones, with some missing. The table records 110,000 to 150,000 clones, 70% to 90% of them present only once. The V gene lost 0 bases and the J gene lost 1 base, with 13 bases spanning the gap. Germline lookup yields CDR1 SGHNT and CDR2 YYREEE (reference sequence). The CDR3 length is 16 residues. Material for sequencing was PBMCs. The V gene is TRBV5-4, the J gene TRBJ2-5, with a possible D match to TRBD2 (5 bases). This TCR came from a woman aged 35 to 49 in good health and CMV-seropositive. The CDR3 DNA reads TGTGCCAGCAGCTTGGATCCGGGATGGGGCCAAGAGACCCAGTACTTC. Its translation: CASSLDPGWGQETQYF.